This T cell receptor beta chain appears in the sequencing data of a study of blood T cell repertoires in COVID-19. Study in general: Whether acute or convalescent, the COVID-19 samples came from the United States, Italy and Spain. The cDNA or gDNA used as material had been derived from T cells, B-cell-depleted T cells, or PBMCs.

The CDR3 totals 12 residues. The germline gives CDR1 SGHNT, CDR2 YYREEE (reference sequence). Trimming took 2 bases from V and 4 from J, leaving 6 bases between them. In the authors' workflow: Amplification with reference gene primers provided the estimates of nucleated cell counts. Only in-frame clones appear in the TCRdb table, and some are missing; sequencing was by immunoSEQ multiplex PCR. The D gene and trimming were derived from the DNA, and the V and J assignments and clone size from that table. Here the sample spans 140,000 to 150,000 clones, around 91% being singletons. The receptor was derived from a woman aged 55 to 70 with active COVID-19. The V and J genes are TRBV5-4 and TRBJ1-1; TRBD1 might be the D (6 bases). Sequences were obtained from peripheral blood. CDR3 region: CASSLQGTEAFF. CDR3 coding DNA: TGTGCCAGCAGCTTACAGGGCACTGAAGCTTTCTTT.